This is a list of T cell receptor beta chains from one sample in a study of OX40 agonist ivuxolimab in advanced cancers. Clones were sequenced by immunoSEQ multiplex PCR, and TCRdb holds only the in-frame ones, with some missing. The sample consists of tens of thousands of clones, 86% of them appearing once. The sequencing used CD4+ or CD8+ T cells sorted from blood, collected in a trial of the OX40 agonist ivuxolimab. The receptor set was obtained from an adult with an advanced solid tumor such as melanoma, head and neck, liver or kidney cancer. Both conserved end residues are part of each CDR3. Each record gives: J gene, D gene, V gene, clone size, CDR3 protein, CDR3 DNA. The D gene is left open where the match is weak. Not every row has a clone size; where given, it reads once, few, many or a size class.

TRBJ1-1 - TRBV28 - CASSPGVGITEAFF TGTGCCAGCAGTCCAGGGGTAGGGATAACTGAAGCTTTCTTT
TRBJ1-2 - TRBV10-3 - CAISDSSYSLHTF TGTGCCATCAGTGATTCTTCTTACAGCCTCCACACCTTC
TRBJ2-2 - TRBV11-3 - CASSKGGQENTGELFF TGTGCCAGCAGTAAGGGGGGCCAGGAGAACACCGGGGAGCTGTTTTTT
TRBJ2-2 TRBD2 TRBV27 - CASSFLLGSTSAAGELFF TGTGCCAGCAGTTTCCTCTTAGGTTCGACTAGCGCGGCCGGGGAGCTGTTTTTT
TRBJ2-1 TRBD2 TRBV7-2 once CASSLVREVKEQFF TGTGCCAGCAGCTTAGTTCGGGAGGTCAAGGAGCAGTTCTTC
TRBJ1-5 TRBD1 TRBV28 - CASSLHSLRDRVGSNQPQHF TGTGCCAGCAGTTTACATTCGCTCCGGGACAGGGTAGGAAGCAATCAGCCCCAGCATTTT
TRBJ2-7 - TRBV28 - CASSLTGLAAYEQYF TGTGCCAGCAGTTTGACAGGGCTAGCGGCCTACGAGCAGTACTTC
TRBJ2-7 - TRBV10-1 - CASSESRGFYEQYF TGCGCCAGCAGTGAGTCACGCGGGTTCTACGAGCAGTACTTC
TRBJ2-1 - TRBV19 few CASSSGTKQFF TGTGCCAGTAGTAGTGGGACCAAGCAGTTCTTC
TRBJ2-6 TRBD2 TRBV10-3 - CAISESTSARTNVLTF TGTGCCATCAGTGAATCCACTAGCGCCCGGACCAACGTCCTGACTTTC
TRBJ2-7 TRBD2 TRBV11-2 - CASSLGLADYEQYF TGTGCCAGCAGCTTGGGACTAGCGGACTACGAGCAGTACTTC
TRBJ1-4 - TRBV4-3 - CASSQDLQGGEKLFF TGCGCCAGCAGCCAAGATCTTCAGGGAGGTGAAAAACTGTTTTTT
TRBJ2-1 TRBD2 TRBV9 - CASSDGGSSYNEQFF TGTGCCAGCAGCGACGGCGGGAGCTCCTACAATGAGCAGTTCTTC
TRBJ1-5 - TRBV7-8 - CASSLAMGIGNQPQHF TGTGCCAGCAGCTTAGCGATGGGTATCGGCAATCAGCCCCAGCATTTT
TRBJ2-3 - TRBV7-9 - CASSLGPSSQYF TGTGCCAGCAGCTTAGGGCCTAGCTCGCAGTATTTT
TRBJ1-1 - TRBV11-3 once CASSLDHKGNTEAFF TGTGCCAGCAGCTTAGATCATAAGGGGAACACTGAAGCTTTCTTT
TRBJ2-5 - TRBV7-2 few CASSLATETQYF TGTGCCAGCAGCTTAGCTACCGAGACCCAGTACTTC
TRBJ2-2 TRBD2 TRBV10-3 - CAISETLAGDTGELFF TGTGCCATCAGTGAGACCTTAGCGGGAGACACCGGGGAGCTGTTTTTT
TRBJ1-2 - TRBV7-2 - CASSLEPGLNYGYTF TGTGCCAGCAGCTTAGAGCCCGGACTTAACTATGGCTACACCTTC
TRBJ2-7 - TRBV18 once CASSPRFQVVYEQYF TGTGCCAGCTCACCACGGTTCCAAGTTGTATACGAGCAGTACTTC
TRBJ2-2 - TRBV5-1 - CASSTLPGPGGELFF TGCGCCAGCAGCACACTACCGGGACCGGGCGGGGAGCTGTTTTTT
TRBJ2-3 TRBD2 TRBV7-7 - CASSPGTSRTDTQYF TGTGCTAGCAGCCCCGGGACTAGTCGCACAGATACGCAGTATTTT
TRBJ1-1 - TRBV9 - CASSVDPVNTEAFF TGTGCCAGCAGCGTAGATCCGGTGAACACTGAAGCTTTCTTT
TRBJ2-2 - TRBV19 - CASSILVSGTGELFF TGTGCCAGTAGTATATTGGTCTCGGGCACCGGGGAGCTGTTTTTT
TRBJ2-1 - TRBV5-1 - CASSLGVDNEQFF TGCGCCAGCAGCTTGGGGGTAGACAATGAGCAGTTCTTC
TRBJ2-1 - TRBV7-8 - CASSHHGGSSYNEQFF TGTGCCAGCAGCCATCACGGGGGAAGCTCCTACAATGAGCAGTTCTTC
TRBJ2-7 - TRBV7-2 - CASSYSNNEQYF TGTGCCAGCAGCTACTCGAACAACGAGCAGTACTTC
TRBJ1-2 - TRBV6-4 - CASSDSQGVYGYTF TGTGCCAGCAGTGACTCGCAAGGGGTTTATGGCTACACCTTC
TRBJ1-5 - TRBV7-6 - CASSPHPNQPQHF TGTGCCAGCAGCCCACATCCGAATCAGCCCCAGCATTTT
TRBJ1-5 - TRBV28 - CATTSPHQPQHF TGTGCCACCACGAGCCCCCATCAGCCCCAGCATTTT
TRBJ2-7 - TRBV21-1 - CASSSRVGYEQYF TGTGCCAGCAGCTCCCGTGTGGGCTACGAGCAGTACTTC
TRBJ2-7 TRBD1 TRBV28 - CASIGTGGSYEQYF TGTGCCAGCATCGGGACAGGGGGTAGCTACGAGCAGTACTTC